Below, 20 T cell receptor beta chains from the same sample are listed, as sequenced in a study of blood T cell repertoires in COVID-19. The protocol was immunoSEQ multiplex PCR, while the TCRdb copy is restricted to in-frame clones and leaves out a portion. The sample carries about 290,000 clones, under 90% recorded once. Sample: peripheral blood. The receptors derive from a woman aged 25 to 39 with COVID-19, enrolled during active disease.

The chain couples TRBV30 to TRBJ1-1; maybe TRBD1 (5 bases). The CDR3 contains 13 residues. The germline CDR1 and CDR2 sequences are GTSNPN and SVGIG (reference sequence). Trimming stripped 0 bases from V and 6 bases from J, with 11 bases between. The CDR3, as DNA: TGTGCCTGGAGTGTGGGGCTGAGTCCTGAAGCTTTCTTT. Amino acid sequence: CAWSVGLSPEAFF.

The CDR3 DNA reads as TGTGCCAGTATGGGACACTACCGAGCCAAAAACATTCAGTACTTC. It yields the protein CASMGHYRAKNIQYF. The chain joins TRBV19 to TRBJ2-4; TRBD1 is a possible D gene (6 bases). V was shortened by 7 bases and J by 0 bases, with 13 bases between the two germline ends. This CDR3 spans 15 amino acids. Germline V gene sequence: CDR1 LNHDA, CDR2 SQIVND (reference sequence).

This chain links TRBV5-5 with TRBJ1-5, with D possibly TRBD1 on 6 matching bases. Trimming removed 1 base from V and 3 bases from J, with 8 bases in between. CDR3 length: 14 amino acids. From germline, CDR1 is SGHKS and CDR2 YYEKEE (reference sequence). The CDR3 nucleotides are TGTGCCAGCAGCTTGTGGGACACCAATCAGCCCCAGCATTTT. Protein: CASSLWDTNQPQHF. Supplemented by reference TRBV5-5 and TRBJ1-5, the full variable domain reads DAGVTQSPTHLIKTRGQQVTLRCSPISGHKSVSWYQQVLGQGPQFIFQYYEKEERGRGNFPDRFSARQFPNYSSELNVNALLLGDSALYLCASSLWDTNQPQHFGDGTRLSIL.

The gene calls are TRBV5-1 and TRBJ1-1; no firm D call. The CDR3 is made up of 12 amino acids. V was shortened by 1 base and J by 10 bases, with 11 bases between the two germline ends. CDR1 is SGHRS, CDR2 YFSETQ, per germline. The CDR3 reads CASSLTGRGAFF. The CDR3 region has the DNA TGCGCCAGCAGCTTGACCGGGAGAGGAGCTTTCTTT. The full variable domain, its missing parts supplied by reference TRBV5-1 and TRBJ1-1, is KAGVTQTPRYLIKTRGQQVTLSCSPISGHRSVSWYQQTPGQGLQFLFEYFSETQRNKGNFPGRFSGRQFSNSRSEMNVSTLELGDSALYLCASSLTGRGAFFGQGTRLTVV.

The CDR3 sequence is CASRQGFTEAFF. The DNA of the CDR3 is TGTGCCAGCAGGCAGGGGTTCACTGAAGCTTTCTTT. V usage is TRBV6-5 and J usage is TRBJ1-1, with a tentative D call TRBD1 (6 bases). Per the germline V gene, CDR1 is MNHEY and CDR2 is SVGAGI. The CDR3 runs 12 residues. The V gene lost 6 bases and the J gene lost 4 bases, with 9 bases spanning the gap.

A few counts support this clone. The CDR3 region is CASSPDSMNTEAFF. CDR3 coding DNA: TGCGCCAGCAGCCCCGACAGCATGAACACTGAAGCTTTCTTT. The gene calls are TRBV5-1 and TRBJ1-1; D is possibly TRBD1 (5 bases). The CDR3 covers 14 residues. Trimming stripped 4 bases from V and 0 bases from J, with 10 bases between. The germline V gene has CDR1 SGHRS and CDR2 YFSETQ.

CDR3 sequence reads: CASSYRGRGHSPLHF. Written as DNA, the CDR3 is TGTGCCAGCAGTTACAGGGGCCGTGGGCATTCACCCCTCCACTTT. The chain links TRBV28 to TRBJ1-6, with TRBD1 identical over 7 bases. The CDR3 totals 15 residues. Germline V lookup: CDR1 MDHEN, CDR2 SYDVKM. J was trimmed by 8 bases and V by 4 bases; bases with no gene match: 8. The full variable domain, its missing parts supplied by reference TRBV28 and TRBJ1-6, is DVKVTQSSRYLVKRTGEKVFLECVQDMDHENMFWYRQDPGLGLRLIYFSYDVKMKEKGDIPEGYSVSREKKERFSLILESASTNQTSMYLCASSYRGRGHSPLHFGNGTRLTVT.

This sequence joins TRBV5-4 and TRBJ1-3; D is uncertain. Germline V lookup: CDR1 SGHNT, CDR2 YYREEE (reference sequence). V dropped 0 bases and J dropped 1 base, with 8 bases sitting between them. CDR3 length: 15 amino acids. In DNA, the CDR3 is TGTGCCAGCAGCTTGGGCGGTGGTTCTGGAAACACCATATATTTT. As protein: CASSLGGGSGNTIYF.

The chain has TRBV4-2 and TRBJ2-5; maybe TRBD2 (5 bases). CDR3 length: 17 amino acids. V shed 5 bases and J shed 5 bases, with 24 bases lying between them. The germline V gene has CDR1 LGHNA and CDR2 YNFKEQ. In nucleotides, the CDR3 is TGTGCCAGCAGCGCAATTGGGGTGTCCGGGGATGGGGAGACCCAGTACTTC. It codes for CASSAIGVSGDGETQYF.

The CDR3 sequence: CASSYSTGSGANVLTF. CDR3 nucleotides: TGTGCCAGCAGTTACTCGACAGGTTCTGGGGCCAACGTCCTGACTTTC. The chain uses TRBV6-5 and TRBJ2-6, with D possibly being TRBD1 (6 bases). Looked up from germline, CDR1 is MNHEY and CDR2 is SVGAGI. The ends were cut back, 0 bases at V and 1 base at J, with 7 bases in the middle. This CDR3 has 16 residues.

The chain couples TRBV12-5 to TRBJ2-1; TRBD1 matches 7 bases. The length of the CDR3 is 12 residues. Looked up from germline, CDR1 is LGHNT and CDR2 is FRNRAP. This CDR3 is CAQGSSYNEQFF. The DNA of the CDR3 is TGTGCACAGGGGAGCTCCTACAATGAGCAGTTCTTC.

V gene TRBV18 combines with J gene TRBJ1-5; the match to TRBD1 covers 7 bases. The CDR3 consists of 14 residues. The V gene end was trimmed by 5 bases and the J gene end by 7 bases; junction bases not matched to a gene: 8. The germline CDR1 and CDR2 sequences are KGHSH and LQKENI. DNA of the CDR3: TGTGCCAGCTCAGCAGACAGGGTGAGACAGCCCCAGCATTTT. It is translated as CASSADRVRQPQHF.

The chain is built from TRBV29-1 and TRBJ2-7; tentatively, D is TRBD1 (6 bases). This CDR3 has 15 amino acids. The germline V gene has CDR1 SQVTM and CDR2 ANQGSEA. With 4 bases removed from V and 3 bases from J, the gap between germline ends came to 19 bases. Written as DNA, the CDR3 is TGCAGCGTTGCAGAGATCAGGGACATATTCTACGAGCAGTACTTC. It yields the protein CSVAEIRDIFYEQYF.

This clone came up once. The chain links TRBV7-9 to TRBJ1-1; 10 positions match TRBD1. In germline, CDR1 is SEHNR, CDR2 FQNEAQ (reference sequence). Trimming at V came to 8 bases and at J to 5 bases, leaving 8 bases not matched to a gene. This CDR3 is 14 amino acids long. The chain's CDR3 is CASLWGQGITEAFF. Here the CDR3 DNA reads TGTGCCAGCCTCTGGGGACAGGGGATAACTGAAGCTTTCTTT.

This chain links TRBV28 with TRBJ2-2, with 8 bases matching TRBD2. This CDR3 has 15 residues. The trim removed 8 bases at V and 6 bases at J, leaving 11 bases unmatched. Germline CDR1 and CDR2: MDHEN and SYDVKM. In DNA, the CDR3 is TGTGCCAGCGCCGGGCGGGGGGTCTTGTCCGGGGAGCTGTTTTTT. Residues: CASAGRGVLSGELFF.

This chain uses TRBV5-4 with TRBJ2-2; 8 bases map to TRBD2. J gave up 6 bases and V 6 bases, and 4 bases lay outside the gene matches. CDR3 length: 13 amino acids. Germline assignment: CDR1 SGHNT and CDR2 YYREEE (reference sequence). The CDR3 DNA reads as TGTGCCAGCAACACGGGGGGGTCCGGGGAGCTGTTTTTT. Its protein product is CASNTGGSGELFF. Together with reference TRBV5-4 and TRBJ2-2, the CDR3 gives the full variable domain: ETGVTQSPTHLIKTRGQQVTLRCSSQSGHNTVSWYQQALGQGPQFIFQYYREEENGRGNFPPRFSGLQFPNYSSELNVNALELDDSALYLCASNTGGSGELFFGEGSRLTVL.

This clone was counted a single time. The chain links TRBV7-8 to TRBJ2-7, with no clear D. The CDR3 is 11 residues long. Between the trimmed V and J ends, which lost 5 bases and 9 bases, there was a span of 11 bases. Germline V gives CDR1 SGHVS, CDR2 FQNEAQ. CDR3 DNA: TGTGCCAGCAGCCAAGACTGTACGCAGTACTTC. Protein sequence: CASSQDCTQYF.

The V call is TRBV28, the J call TRBJ2-7, with D tentatively TRBD1 (6 bases). The CDR3 is 13 residues long. The germline V and J ends were trimmed by 10 bases and 3 bases, with 16 bases remaining between them. Germline assignment: CDR1 MDHEN and CDR2 SYDVKM. Here the CDR3 reads CATLDRSFYEQYF. The CDR3 coding sequence is TGTGCCACCCTGGACAGAAGTTTCTACGAGCAGTACTTC.

This chain joins TRBV5-1 and TRBJ1-4; a possible D gene is TRBD1 (5 bases). From germline, CDR1 is SGHRS and CDR2 YFSETQ. Trimming removed 4 bases at V and 0 bases at J, with 16 bases between. There are 17 residues in the CDR3. Written as DNA, the CDR3 is TGCGCCAGCAGCGGGGGACTTTTCAAGGCAACTAATGAAAAACTGTTTTTT. Encoded protein: CASSGGLFKATNEKLFF.

V gene TRBV2 combines with J gene TRBJ1-1, with D unresolved. Germline loops: CDR1 SNHLY, CDR2 FYNNEI. The CDR3 consists of 12 residues. The V end lost 7 bases, the J end lost 1 base, and 7 bases lay between the germline ends. The CDR3 sequence: CASIVRNTEAFF. DNA of the CDR3: TGTGCCAGCATTGTCAGGAACACTGAAGCTTTCTTT.